Each of the 24 T cell receptor beta chains below was sequenced from the same sample in a study of T cell clones after liver transplantation. Using immunoSEQ multiplex PCR, the repertoire was profiled, and TCRdb retains in-frame clones only, with some absent. The sample consists of about 70,000 clones, around 80% of them appearing once. The sequencing used CD4+ T cells from blood, collected 12 months after liver transplant. Every receptor here comes from a human patient who received a liver transplant. Part of the T cell pool may stem from the graft donor.

J is TRBJ1-2 and V is TRBV19; D perhaps matches TRBD1 (5 bases). The germline CDR1 and CDR2 sequences are LNHDA and SQIVND (reference sequence). V lost 5 bases, J lost 4 bases, and 20 bases lay in between. The CDR3 extends over 16 amino acids. As DNA, the CDR3 is TGTGCCAGTAGTGGAAGGGCGTTTGGGGCCACCTATGGCTACACCTTC. It is translated as CASSGRAFGATYGYTF.

The chain combines TRBV4-3 with TRBJ2-6; D may be TRBD1 (6 bases). CDR1 is LGHNA and CDR2 is YSLEER in the germline V gene. The CDR3 runs to 18 residues. With 4 bases removed from V and 0 bases from J, the gap between germline ends came to 16 bases. The CDR3 reads CASSLSGAINSGANVLTF. In DNA, the CDR3 is TGCGCCAGCAGCCTGTCAGGGGCCATCAACTCTGGGGCCAACGTCCTGACTTTC.

The chain joins TRBV4-2 to TRBJ1-1, with 7 bases matching TRBD1. CDR3 size: 15 residues. Germline V gene sequence: CDR1 LGHNA, CDR2 YNFKEQ. Trimming took 0 bases from V and 3 from J; bases not matched to a gene: 4. The CDR3 bases are TGTGCCAGCAGCCAAGAAGGAGGGGGCTACACTGAAGCTTTCTTT. Translated: CASSQEGGGYTEAFF.

CDR3 in DNA: TGTGCCAGCAGCTTCTTCACAGATACGCAGTATTTT. It is translated as CASSFFTDTQYF. The chain has TRBV7-3 and TRBJ2-3; D ambiguous. V lost 3 bases, J lost 2 bases, and 3 bases lay in between. CDR3 size: 12 residues. Germline V gene data show CDR1 as SGHTA and CDR2 as FQGTGA.

The chain employs TRBV30 and TRBJ2-5; D unclear. This CDR3 region has 12 residues. V lost 2 bases and J lost 5, with 9 bases in between. Germline loops: CDR1 GTSNPN, CDR2 SVGIG (reference sequence). CDR3 amino acids: CAWSLRSETQYF. In nucleotides, the CDR3 is TGTGCCTGGAGTTTAAGGTCTGAGACCCAGTACTTC.

The chain couples TRBV2 to TRBJ2-7, with D possibly being TRBD2 (6 bases). The V end lost 7 bases, the J end lost 0 bases, and 13 bases lay between the germline ends. The CDR3 covers 14 residues. In germline, CDR1 is SNHLY, CDR2 FYNNEI. The DNA for the CDR3 is TGTGCCAGCAACCAAAGACTAGACTCCTACGAGCAGTACTTC. This codes for CASNQRLDSYEQYF.

V usage is TRBV18 and J usage is TRBJ1-2; the D gene is possibly TRBD1 (5 bases). The CDR3 runs 14 residues. Germline values: CDR1 KGHSH, CDR2 LQKENI. V was trimmed by 3 bases and J by 2 bases, leaving 10 bases between them. The CDR3 loop reads CASSPGRPNYGYTF. The CDR3 DNA follows: TGTGCCAGCTCACCGGGACGTCCCAACTATGGCTACACCTTC.

The gene calls are TRBV30 and TRBJ1-4, with 10 positions matching TRBD1. V dropped 5 bases and J dropped 7; count of bases not matched to a gene: 1. The germline gives CDR1 GTSNPN, CDR2 SVGIG (reference sequence). CDR3 length: 12 residues. The CDR3 DNA is TGTGCCTGGGGGGACAGGGGTGAAAAACTGTTTTTT. It encodes CAWGDRGEKLFF.

The gene calls are TRBV30 and TRBJ1-4, with a tentative D call TRBD1 (6 bases). CDR3 size: 14 residues. The germline V and J ends were trimmed by 4 bases and 4 bases, with 13 bases remaining between them. CDR1 and CDR2 from the germline V gene are GTSNPN and SVGIG (reference sequence). The DNA for the CDR3 is TGTGCCTGGAAGTGGGGGCACAGTAATGAAAAACTGTTTTTT. It translates to CAWKWGHSNEKLFF.

The chain links TRBV7-9 to TRBJ1-2, with D possibly TRBD1 on 5 matching bases. Germline lookup yields CDR1 SEHNR and CDR2 FQNEAQ (reference sequence). The CDR3 loop spans 14 amino acids. V was clipped by 2 bases and J by 5 bases, with 12 bases between them. The CDR3 DNA reads as TGTGCCAGCAGCTTAATCGGGCGGGGGTATGGCTACACCTTC. Its protein product is CASSLIGRGYGYTF.

The rearrangement uses TRBV4-3 and TRBJ2-7; 7 nucleotides align to TRBD1. Trimming took 0 bases from V and 5 from J; bases not matched to a gene: 13. The CDR3 has 17 amino acids. CDR1 and CDR2 (germline): LGHNA, YSLEER. The CDR3 coding sequence is TGCGCCAGCAGCCAAGATCGTCTTGGACAGGTTCACCACGAGCAGTACTTC. It specifies CASSQDRLGQVHHEQYF.

V and J are TRBV6-6 and TRBJ1-1; 9 positions agree with TRBD1. The germline V gene encodes CDR1 MNHNY and CDR2 SVGAGI (reference sequence). The V and J ends lost 0 bases and 1 base, in that order; junction bases with no gene match: 0. This CDR3 has 15 amino acids. The CDR3 protein is CASSYSQGANTEAFF. CDR3 coding DNA: TGTGCCAGCAGTTACTCACAGGGGGCGAACACTGAAGCTTTCTTT.

The V and J genes are TRBV2 and TRBJ2-1; unclear D gene. Germline-derived CDR1 and CDR2 are SNHLY and FYNNEI. The V and J ends lost 4 bases and 4 bases respectively, with 17 bases between them. The CDR3 totals 16 residues. The chain's CDR3 is CASSAAQRVSYNEQFF. CDR3 coding DNA: TGTGCCAGCAGTGCCGCCCAACGGGTGTCATACAATGAGCAGTTCTTC.

In this sample, this clone turned up a few times. The V call is TRBV6-5, the J call TRBJ2-7; D not certain. Deletions cut 10 bases from V and 3 bases from J, with 13 bases between. Germline V lookup: CDR1 MNHEY, CDR2 SVGAGI. There are 12 residues in the CDR3. The CDR3: CATLTTSYEQYF. CDR3 in DNA: TGTGCCACCTTAACGACCAGCTACGAGCAGTACTTC.

The CDR3 loop reads CATGTGALSGANVLTF. Written as DNA, the CDR3 is TGTGCCACTGGGACAGGAGCCCTCTCTGGGGCCAACGTCCTGACTTTC. The V call is TRBV19, the J call TRBJ2-6, with 8 positions matching TRBD1. The V and J ends lost 10 bases and 0 bases, in that order; junction bases with no gene match: 8. CDR3 length equals 16 residues. In germline, CDR1 is LNHDA, CDR2 SQIVND (reference sequence).

In its sample, this clone was seen once. This chain uses TRBV12-5 with TRBJ2-1; D may be TRBD1 (6 bases). CDR1 is LGHNT and CDR2 is FRNRAP in the germline V gene. The CDR3 totals 16 residues. Trimming removed 6 bases from V and 0 bases from J, with 15 bases in between. This chain's CDR3 is CASGWGRSSSYNEQFF. In DNA form, the CDR3 reads TGTGCTAGTGGGTGGGGGCGGTCGAGCTCCTACAATGAGCAGTTCTTC.

This clone was seen just once. This chain links TRBV5-1 with TRBJ1-5; maybe TRBD1 (6 bases). The V end lost 4 bases, the J end lost 4 bases, and 12 bases lay between the germline ends. The length of the CDR3 is 14 residues. CDR1 and CDR2 from the germline V gene are SGHRS and YFSETQ. The CDR3 protein is CASSPQGTNQPQHF. CDR3 bases: TGCGCCAGCAGCCCGCAGGGGACTAATCAGCCCCAGCATTTT. Full variable domain (outside the CDR3, taken from reference TRBV5-1 and TRBJ1-5): KAGVTQTPRYLIKTRGQQVTLSCSPISGHRSVSWYQQTPGQGLQFLFEYFSETQRNKGNFPGRFSGRQFSNSRSEMNVSTLELGDSALYLCASSPQGTNQPQHFGDGTRLSIL.

This sequence joins TRBV28 and TRBJ1-2; D gene unclear. This CDR3 comprises 12 residues. The germline V and J ends were trimmed by 11 bases and 1 base, with 11 bases remaining between them. Germline CDR1 MDHEN, CDR2 SYDVKM. CDR3 protein: CAAVRFNYGYTF. The CDR3 DNA follows: TGTGCCGCAGTACGGTTTAACTATGGCTACACCTTC.

This chain uses TRBV7-2 with TRBJ1-5, with 9 bases fitting TRBD1. V shed 4 bases, J shed 4 bases, and the junction held 2 bases outside the gene matches. This CDR3 comprises 14 residues. Germline lookup yields CDR1 SGHTA and CDR2 FQGNSA. The CDR3 sequence: CASSSGQGNQPQHF. The CDR3 DNA is TGTGCCAGCAGCTCGGGACAGGGTAATCAGCCCCAGCATTTT. The full variable domain, in which reference TRBV7-2 and TRBJ1-5 provide the parts outside the CDR3, is GAGVSQSPSNKVTEKGKDVELRCDPISGHTALYWYRQSLGQGLEFLIYFQGNSAPDKSGLPSDRFSAERTGGSVSTLTIQRTQQEDSAVYLCASSSGQGNQPQHFGDGTRLSIL.

The rearrangement links TRBV7-9 to TRBJ2-7, with D maybe TRBD2 (6 bases). Trimming removed 3 bases from V and 7 bases from J, with 19 bases in between. Germline V gene sequence: CDR1 SEHNR, CDR2 FQNEAQ (reference sequence). CDR3 length: 15 residues. The CDR3 reads CASSFYGTSLGEQYF. CDR3 DNA sequence: TGTGCCAGCAGCTTTTACGGGACTTCCCTGGGGGAGCAGTACTTC.

The J gene is TRBJ1-4, the V gene TRBV29-1, with D perhaps matching TRBD1 (6 bases). The CDR3 sequence is 13 residues long. Per the germline V gene, CDR1 is SQVTM and CDR2 is ANQGSEA. Trimming cost V 7 bases and J 6 bases, with 15 bases left between them. Here the CDR3 reads CSGGGGFHEKLFF. The CDR3 coding sequence is TGCAGCGGGGGCGGGGGCTTTCATGAAAAACTGTTTTTT.

The rearrangement uses TRBV19 and TRBJ1-5; 8 bases match TRBD1. The CDR3 runs 16 residues. The germline CDR1 and CDR2 sequences are LNHDA and SQIVND (reference sequence). The ends lost 5 bases at V and 3 bases at J; junction bases unmatched: 9. The CDR3 here is CASSPHQGAVNQPQHF. The CDR3 DNA reads TGTGCCAGTAGTCCTCACCAGGGGGCGGTCAATCAGCCCCAGCATTTT.

This clone was found a few times. The chain combines TRBV10-3 with TRBJ2-7; 11 positions agree with TRBD2. Germline-derived CDR1 and CDR2 are ENHRY and SYGVKD. Unmatched junction bases numbered 4, after V lost 7 bases and J lost 2 bases. The CDR3 contains 14 residues. The CDR3 region is CAIKTSGIPYEQYF. The DNA of the CDR3 is TGTGCCATCAAGACTAGCGGGATACCCTACGAGCAGTACTTC.

The gene calls are TRBV27 and TRBJ2-3; TRBD1 matches 10 bases. Trimming removed 4 bases from V and 0 bases from J; junction bases left unmatched: 1. The CDR3 runs to 15 residues. CDR1 and CDR2 from the germline V gene are MNHEY and SMNVEV (reference sequence). The DNA of the CDR3 is TGTGCCAGCAGTTGGGGACAGGGGAGCACAGATACGCAGTATTTT. Translation gives CASSWGQGSTDTQYF.